Shown below are 5 T cell receptor beta chains from a single sample sequenced in a study of radiotherapy plus CTLA-4 blockade in lung cancer. Assay: immunoSEQ multiplex PCR; the TCRdb copy retains only in-frame clones and omits some. Counted here are roughly 80,000 clones, about four fifths occurring once; the ten biggest clones make up approximately 4%. The sample in question was peripheral blood, obtained from a patient treated with radiotherapy plus ipilimumab. The receptors originated from a human donor with non-small cell lung cancer who had a partial response to radiotherapy plus ipilimumab. Some clones in this sample may be carry-over from other donors' samples.

In nucleotides, the CDR3 is TGTGCCAGCAGTGGCCTCCTGGCACAGGAAGCTTTCTTT. Amino acid sequence: CASSGLLAQEAFF. This chain links TRBV2 with TRBJ1-1; D unclear. The CDR3 length is 13 residues. V dropped 4 bases and J dropped 8 bases, with 14 bases sitting between them. CDR1 and CDR2 from the germline V gene are SNHLY and FYNNEI. The full variable domain, its missing parts supplied by reference TRBV2 and TRBJ1-1, is EPEVTQTPSHQVTQMGQEVILRCVPISNHLYFYWYRQILGQKVEFLVSFYNNEISEKSEIFDDQFSVERPDGSNFTLKIRSTKLEDSAMYFCASSGLLAQEAFFGQGTRLTVV.

This chain links TRBV27 with TRBJ2-1; TRBD2 agrees at 7 bases. Trimming cost V 6 bases and J 6 bases; bases outside gene matches: 8. The CDR3 has 14 residues. Germline-derived CDR1 and CDR2 are MNHEY and SMNVEV (reference sequence). In nucleotides, the CDR3 is TGTGCCAGCAGGAGAGCGGGAACAGGCAATGAGCAGTTCTTC. Residues: CASRRAGTGNEQFF.

The chain links TRBV18 to TRBJ2-3; 7 nucleotides agree with TRBD2. V gave up 7 bases and J gave up 4 bases; unmatched junction bases: 8. Germline V gene data show CDR1 as KGHSH and CDR2 as LQKENI. The CDR3 runs 14 residues. As DNA, the CDR3 is TGTGCCAGCTATCCCGGGACTACCGCAGATACGCAGTATTTT. Its protein product is CASYPGTTADTQYF.

This sequence joins TRBV6-5 and TRBJ2-7; no reliable D call. This CDR3 spans 14 amino acids. CDR1 is MNHEY and CDR2 is SVGAGI in the germline V gene. The V gene lost 11 bases and the J gene lost 6 bases, with 23 bases spanning the gap. For the CDR3, the DNA is TGTGCCGTCCAGCAGTCGGGTTCCGTGAGCGAGCAGTACTTC. This codes for CAVQQSGSVSEQYF.

The rearrangement links TRBV18 to TRBJ2-7; the D gene is possibly TRBD1 (6 bases). Trimming took off 3 bases at V and 0 bases at J, with 15 bases between the two ends. This CDR3 spans 16 amino acids. The germline V gene encodes CDR1 KGHSH and CDR2 LQKENI. CDR3 amino acids: CASSPLQGSDSYEQYF. Written as DNA, the CDR3 is TGTGCCAGCTCACCCCTACAGGGATCGGACTCCTACGAGCAGTACTTC.